These 22 T cell receptor beta chains came from one sample sequenced in a study of blood T cell repertoires in COVID-19 (dated by TCRdb to about 2020). Library creation used the immunoSEQ multiplex PCR assay. TCRdb holds this immuneACCESS table with in-frame rearrangements only. Some clones are missing; in checked studies, unresolved V genes explain under half, and the rest has no known cause. The sample has about 47,000 clones on record, approximately 85% of them singletons. 3% to 3.5% of the sample rests with the top ten. What was sequenced was peripheral blood. Source of these receptors: a man aged 45-60 years with active COVID-19.

The chain couples TRBV7-9 to TRBJ2-3; 9 bases agree with TRBD2. Losses at the gene ends were 5 bases for V and 3 bases for J; bases not matched to a gene: 6. This CDR3 has 15 amino acids. CDR1 and CDR2 from the germline V gene are SEHNR and FQNEAQ (reference sequence). CDR3 loop: CASSAIAGETDTQYF. The CDR3 nucleotides are TGTGCCAGCAGCGCGATAGCGGGGGAGACAGATACGCAGTATTTT.

This chain uses TRBV6-1 with TRBJ1-6; 10 bases map to TRBD1. From germline, CDR1 is MNHNS and CDR2 SASEGT. The CDR3 consists of 15 residues. Trimming removed 1 base from V and 9 bases from J; junction bases left unmatched: 3. The CDR3 sequence: CASSEVGTGASPLHF. In DNA, the CDR3 is TGTGCCAGCAGTGAAGTTGGGACAGGGGCTTCACCCCTCCACTTT.

This chain connects TRBV3-1 (or the pseudogene TRBV3-2) to TRBJ1-2; the match to TRBD1 covers 12 bases. There are 17 residues in the CDR3. Germline V gene data show CDR1 as LGHDT and CDR2 as YNNKEL (reference sequence). V trimming: 4 bases; J trimming: 6 bases; junction bases outside the gene matches: 12. CDR3 region: CASSPTGTGGAAHGYTF. CDR3 DNA: TGTGCCAGCAGCCCGACCGGGACAGGGGGCGCGGCCCATGGCTACACCTTC.

This clone was seen more than once but under ten times. The rearrangement joins TRBV7-9 to TRBJ1-4; a possible D gene is TRBD1 (5 bases). The V end lost 2 bases, the J end lost 8 bases, and 18 bases lay between the germline ends. Per germline, CDR1 SEHNR and CDR2 FQNEAQ (reference sequence). CDR3 size: 16 residues. CDR3 bases: TGTGCCAGCAGCTTATCCTGGTCAGGGATCAACGAAAAACTGTTTTTT. Translation: CASSLSWSGINEKLFF.

The V call is TRBV4-3, the J call TRBJ1-6; 8 nucleotides align to TRBD1. CDR3 length: 17 amino acids. Germline V gene lookup returns CDR1 LGHNA and CDR2 YSLEER. V dropped 1 base and J dropped 6; count of bases not matched to a gene: 8. The DNA for the CDR3 is TGCGCCAGCAGCCAAGGTACCCAGGGGGCCCGTAATTCACCCCTCCACTTT. This codes for CASSQGTQGARNSPLHF.

The chain combines TRBV5-4 with TRBJ2-7, with TRBD1 matching 7 bases. Germline V gene data show CDR1 as SGHNT and CDR2 as YYREEE (reference sequence). V gave up 4 bases and J gave up 7 bases; unmatched junction bases: 14. CDR3 length equals 15 residues. The DNA for the CDR3 is TGTGCCAGCAGCCACGACAGGGACCCGATTTGGGAGCAGTACTTC. Translation: CASSHDRDPIWEQYF. The full variable domain, completed using reference TRBV5-4 and TRBJ2-7, is ETGVTQSPTHLIKTRGQQVTLRCSSQSGHNTVSWYQQALGQGPQFIFQYYREEENGRGNFPPRFSGLQFPNYSSELNVNALELDDSALYLCASSHDRDPIWEQYFGPGTRLTVT.

This clone was recorded once. The V call is TRBV29-1, the J call TRBJ1-5, with 7 positions matching TRBD1. The CDR3 is made up of 13 amino acids. Germline trimming cut 4 bases from V and 0 bases from J; bases unmatched to any gene: 0. Germline assignment: CDR1 SQVTM and CDR2 ANQGSEA. CDR3 protein: CSVGDSSNQPQHF. CDR3 coding DNA: TGCAGCGTTGGGGACAGTAGCAATCAGCCCCAGCATTTT.

The chain couples TRBV6-4 to TRBJ2-1; TRBD2 aligns across 8 bases. Germline values: CDR1 MRHNA, CDR2 SNTAGT. J was trimmed by 10 bases and V by 4 bases; bases with no gene match: 6. This CDR3 comprises 13 residues. The CDR3 reads CASSAQLAGEQFF. As DNA, the CDR3 is TGTGCCAGCAGTGCTCAGCTAGCGGGCGAGCAGTTCTTC.

This clone was picked up one time. V gene TRBV5-1 combines with J gene TRBJ2-7, with D unresolved. Germline V gene lookup returns CDR1 SGHRS and CDR2 YFSETQ. V was trimmed by 0 bases and J by 7 bases, leaving 23 bases between them. CDR3 length: 17 amino acids. Written as DNA, the CDR3 is TGCGCCAGCAGCTTGGTGGCAGCCCTCGAGCCACTACGGGAGCAGTACTTC. Amino acids: CASSLVAALEPLREQYF.

The V and J genes are TRBV6-4 and TRBJ1-5; no firm D call. Germline V gene sequence: CDR1 MRHNA, CDR2 SNTAGT. The CDR3 covers 15 residues. V was clipped by 6 bases and J by 3 bases, with 15 bases between them. CDR3 amino acids: CASSPFPGNNQPQHF. CDR3 nucleotide sequence: TGTGCCAGCAGCCCATTTCCCGGGAACAATCAGCCCCAGCATTTT.

J is TRBJ2-2 and V is TRBV5-4, with 7 bases that match TRBD2. V dropped 4 bases and J dropped 7; count of bases not matched to a gene: 13. The length of the CDR3 is 16 residues. The germline V gene encodes CDR1 SGHNT and CDR2 YYREEE (reference sequence). The CDR3 nucleotides are TGTGCCAGCAGCCCGGCGACTAGCCGGGTGATCGGGGAGCTGTTTTTT. It encodes CASSPATSRVIGELFF.

V gene TRBV11-3 combines with J gene TRBJ2-7, with 7 bases that match TRBD1. This CDR3 spans 15 amino acids. J lost 4 bases, V lost 5 bases, and 11 bases had no gene match. Germline V CDR1 and CDR2: SGHNT, YENEEA. CDR3 sequence: CASSHQTGTAYEQYF. CDR3 sequence (DNA): TGTGCCAGCAGCCACCAGACCGGGACAGCGTACGAGCAGTACTTC.

The rearrangement joins TRBV4-3 to TRBJ2-7, with D perhaps TRBD1 (6 bases). The CDR3 loop spans 16 amino acids. Germline loops: CDR1 LGHNA, CDR2 YSLEER. V was cut by 4 bases and J by 3 bases, with 19 bases left in between. The chain's CDR3 is CASSRTIDLQGYEQYF. The CDR3 coding sequence is TGCGCCAGCAGCCGAACCATAGATCTACAGGGCTACGAGCAGTACTTC.

The chain uses TRBV5-5 and TRBJ2-7; the match to TRBD1 covers 9 bases. Germline V gene data show CDR1 as SGHKS and CDR2 as YYEKEE (reference sequence). V shed 2 bases, J shed 4 bases, and the junction held 7 bases outside the gene matches. The CDR3 runs 15 residues. Here the CDR3 reads CASSFRQGEWYEQYF. DNA for the CDR3: TGTGCCAGCAGCTTTCGACAGGGGGAATGGTACGAGCAGTACTTC.

This chain joins TRBV7-9 and TRBJ2-3; 9 bases are shared with TRBD2. The CDR3 is 15 residues long. V was pared by 6 bases and J by 4 bases, with 8 bases of the junction left unmatched. Germline V gives CDR1 SEHNR, CDR2 FQNEAQ (reference sequence). The chain's CDR3 is CASRPLAGAADTQYF. The CDR3 DNA reads as TGTGCCAGCAGACCGTTAGCGGGAGCGGCAGATACGCAGTATTTT.

CDR3 nucleotides: TGTGCCAGCAGTGACAGGGGACGGGGCAATCAGCCCCAGCATTTT. This encodes CASSDRGRGNQPQHF. The rearrangement joins TRBV2 to TRBJ1-5; D perhaps matches TRBD1 (6 bases). Deletions cut 3 bases from V and 2 bases from J, with 11 bases between. Per germline, CDR1 SNHLY and CDR2 FYNNEI. The CDR3 sequence is 15 residues long.

The rearrangement joins TRBV2 to TRBJ1-1, with 10 bases that match TRBD1. CDR1 is SNHLY and CDR2 is FYNNEI in the germline V gene. The length of the CDR3 is 16 residues. V was pared by 10 bases and J by 0 bases, with 11 bases of the junction left unmatched. CDR3 in amino acids: CATSRGQGSLNTEAFF. CDR3 in DNA: TGTGCCACCTCCCGGGGACAGGGGTCACTGAACACTGAAGCTTTCTTT. Combining the CDR3 with reference TRBV2 and TRBJ1-1 gives the whole variable domain EPEVTQTPSHQVTQMGQEVILRCVPISNHLYFYWYRQILGQKVEFLVSFYNNEISEKSEIFDDQFSVERPDGSNFTLKIRSTKLEDSAMYFCATSRGQGSLNTEAFFGQGTRLTVV.

The CDR3, as DNA: TGTGCCAGCAGCGAAACCGGACAGCTAACAGATACGCAGTATTTT. It is translated as CASSETGQLTDTQYF. The chain is built from TRBV7-9 and TRBJ2-3, with D perhaps TRBD1 (6 bases). The CDR3 is 15 residues long. Between the trimmed V and J ends, which lost 5 bases and 3 bases, there was a span of 15 bases. The germline V gene has CDR1 SEHNR and CDR2 FQNEAQ (reference sequence).

The chain combines TRBV6-4 with TRBJ1-4; D not resolved. The CDR3 length is 14 residues. Germline V gene lookup returns CDR1 MRHNA and CDR2 SNTAGT. V lost 0 bases, J lost 6 bases, and 8 bases lay in between. The CDR3 protein is CASSDSGVYEKLFF. The CDR3 nucleotides read TGTGCCAGCAGTGACTCCGGGGTTTATGAAAAACTGTTTTTT.

The chain carries TRBV19 and TRBJ1-6; 8 nucleotides line up with TRBD1. Germline loops: CDR1 LNHDA, CDR2 SQIVND (reference sequence). The CDR3 contains 15 residues. V lost 4 bases to trimming and J lost 2 bases; unmatched junction nucleotides: 1. CDR3: CASSKDRAYNSPLHF. In DNA form, the CDR3 reads TGTGCCAGTAGTAAGGACAGGGCCTATAATTCACCCCTCCACTTT.

The chain couples TRBV7-2 to TRBJ2-1; perhaps TRBD1 as D (6 bases). Trimming removed 4 bases from V and 0 bases from J, with 16 bases in between. The CDR3 is 17 residues long. Germline V lookup: CDR1 SGHTA, CDR2 FQGNSA. The CDR3 DNA is TGTGCCAGCAGCTGGGGGTGGGGGCGGAGCTCCTACAATGAGCAGTTCTTC. It is translated as CASSWGWGRSSYNEQFF.

The V and J genes are TRBV7-9 and TRBJ2-2, with TRBD1 matching over 8 bases. Unmatched junction bases numbered 4, after V lost 2 bases and J lost 5 bases. The CDR3 spans 15 residues. CDR1 and CDR2 (germline): SEHNR, FQNEAQ (reference sequence). CDR3 bases: TGTGCCAGCAGCTTACAACGGACAGGGACCGGGGAGCTGTTTTTT. This translates into CASSLQRTGTGELFF.